Below, 18 T cell receptor beta chains from the same sample are listed, as sequenced in a study of control samples from healthy donors and cancer patients. Assay: immunoSEQ multiplex PCR; the TCRdb copy retains only in-frame clones and omits some. The data contain approximately 98,000 clones, 70% to 85% of them singletons. Source material: blood. These receptors originate from a man between 18 and 29 years old in good health.

The chain links TRBV4-1 to TRBJ2-1; tentative D call: TRBD2 (5 bases). The CDR3 has 12 residues. CDR1 MGHRA and CDR2 YSYEKL come from the germline V gene. Trimming left V 2 bases short and J 12 bases short, with 11 bases between. The CDR3 sequence: CASSQLGRRQFF. Written as DNA, the CDR3 is TGCGCCAGCAGCCAACTAGGGAGACGGCAGTTCTTC.

This sequence joins TRBV5-8 and TRBJ2-5; D is uncertain. The CDR3 runs 12 residues. Germline loops: CDR1 SGHTS, CDR2 YDEGEE. The ends were cut back, 0 bases at V and 7 bases at J, with 7 bases in the middle. CDR3 sequence reads: CASSLGPRTQYF. CDR3 DNA sequence: TGTGCCAGCAGCTTGGGGCCCAGGACCCAGTACTTC.

V and J are TRBV19 and TRBJ2-7; weak D call: TRBD1 (6 bases). The CDR3 has 14 amino acids. CDR1 is LNHDA, CDR2 SQIVND, per germline (reference sequence). Between the trimmed V and J ends, which lost 5 bases and 2 bases, there was a span of 13 bases. The CDR3 coding sequence is TGTGCCAGTAGTGTCGCAGGGGCCGCCTACGAGCAGTACTTC. It yields the protein CASSVAGAAYEQYF.

This clone was observed a handful of times. The chain has TRBV19 and TRBJ1-2, with 7 bases that match TRBD1. Germline lookup yields CDR1 LNHDA and CDR2 SQIVND (reference sequence). This CDR3 has 16 residues. With V trimmed by 0 bases and J by 4 bases, 8 bases remained unmatched. Here the CDR3 reads CASSIDLQTGLYGYTF. The CDR3 nucleotides are TGTGCCAGTAGTATAGACCTCCAGACAGGGCTCTATGGCTACACCTTC.

The chain carries TRBV9 and TRBJ1-1; 8 bases are shared with TRBD1. The CDR3 covers 13 residues. Germline V gene data show CDR1 as SGDLS and CDR2 as YYNGEE. Trimming took 4 bases from V and 10 from J; bases not matched to a gene: 9. CDR3 nucleotide sequence: TGTGCCAGCAGCCCCACCGGACAGGGCGTAGCTTTCTTT. It translates to CASSPTGQGVAFF.

The V call is TRBV7-2, the J call TRBJ2-2; D possibly corresponds to TRBD2 (5 bases). Germline V gene sequence: CDR1 SGHTA, CDR2 FQGNSA. The CDR3 spans 15 residues. V was trimmed by 5 bases and J by 1 base, leaving 11 bases between them. CDR3 amino acids: CASSAKRGNTGELFF. CDR3 nucleotides: TGTGCCAGCAGCGCTAAACGGGGGAACACCGGGGAGCTGTTTTTT. Drawing the rest from reference TRBV7-2 and TRBJ2-2, the complete variable domain is GAGVSQSPSNKVTEKGKDVELRCDPISGHTALYWYRQSLGQGLEFLIYFQGNSAPDKSGLPSDRFSAERTGGSVSTLTIQRTQQEDSAVYLCASSAKRGNTGELFFGEGSRLTVL.

The chain recombines TRBV7-7 with TRBJ1-1; no clear D. V was cut by 1 base and J by 2 bases, with 5 bases left in between. Germline assignment: CDR1 SSHAT and CDR2 FNYEAQ (reference sequence). This CDR3 is built from 13 residues. Written as DNA, the CDR3 is TGTGCCAGCAGCTTAGACAGAAACACTGAAGCTTTCTTT. It yields the protein CASSLDRNTEAFF.

A single count supports this clone. The V gene is TRBV19, the J gene TRBJ2-2; 7 bases line up with TRBD1. After removal of 5 bases from V and 4 bases from J, the junction contained 7 bases not matched to a gene. The CDR3 extends over 15 amino acids. The germline gives CDR1 LNHDA, CDR2 SQIVND (reference sequence). CDR3 residues: CASSPGTASTGELFF. CDR3 bases: TGTGCCAGTAGTCCCGGGACAGCGAGCACCGGGGAGCTGTTTTTT.

J is TRBJ1-5 and V is TRBV5-1; D not certain. The V and J ends lost 0 bases and 7 bases respectively, with 11 bases between them. The CDR3 spans 14 residues. Per the germline V gene, CDR1 is SGHRS and CDR2 is YFSETQ. The CDR3 protein is CASSLGGGKQPQHF. The CDR3 bases are TGCGCCAGCAGCTTGGGCGGAGGGAAACAGCCCCAGCATTTT.

The rearrangement uses TRBV6-6 and TRBJ2-7, with TRBD2 matching 11 bases. V lost 1 base, J lost 2 bases, and 4 bases stayed unmatched. Germline V CDR1 and CDR2: MNHNY, SVGAGI (reference sequence). The CDR3 length is 16 residues. The CDR3 reads CASSYWTSGHTYEQYF. The CDR3, as DNA: TGTGCCAGCAGTTACTGGACTAGCGGGCACACCTACGAGCAGTACTTC.

The chain's CDR3 is CASSQNRHNEKLFF. CDR3 sequence (DNA): TGTGCCAGCAGCCAAAACAGGCATAATGAAAAACTGTTTTTT. This rearrangement joins TRBV3-1 (or the pseudogene TRBV3-2) to TRBJ1-4; TRBD1 is a possible D gene (5 bases). Per the germline V gene, CDR1 is LGHDT and CDR2 is YNNKEL (reference sequence). This CDR3 contains 14 residues. V dropped 2 bases and J dropped 4 bases, with 8 bases sitting between them.

The chain combines TRBV2 with TRBJ1-2, with 8 bases that match TRBD1. J gave up 4 bases and V 2 bases, and 6 bases lay outside the gene matches. Germline CDR1 and CDR2: SNHLY and FYNNEI. This CDR3 is built from 15 residues. The CDR3 DNA reads as TGTGCCAGCAGTGAACCGACAGGGGTCACCTATGGCTACACCTTC. Translating it yields CASSEPTGVTYGYTF. The complete variable domain, with remaining parts taken from reference TRBV2 and TRBJ1-2, reads EPEVTQTPSHQVTQMGQEVILRCVPISNHLYFYWYRQILGQKVEFLVSFYNNEISEKSEIFDDQFSVERPDGSNFTLKIRSTKLEDSAMYFCASSEPTGVTYGYTFGSGTRLTVV.

This chain links TRBV5-6 with TRBJ1-5; 7 bases line up with TRBD1. CDR1 is SGHDT and CDR2 is YYEEEE in the germline V gene. After removal of 5 bases from V and 4 bases from J, the junction contained 12 bases not matched to a gene. The CDR3 runs 16 residues. CDR3 amino acids: CASSSRGGGRNQPQHF. The DNA of the CDR3 is TGTGCCAGCAGTAGCCGAGGGGGCGGACGGAATCAGCCCCAGCATTTT.

The chain employs TRBV11-2 and TRBJ2-3; D is ambiguous. Germline assignment: CDR1 SGHAT and CDR2 FQNNGV. Trimming left V 5 bases short and J 6 bases short, with 9 bases between. This CDR3 is 12 amino acids long. Here the CDR3 reads CASSPSLDTQYF. The DNA for the CDR3 is TGTGCCAGCAGCCCCAGTCTGGATACGCAGTATTTT.

This sequence joins TRBV7-9 and TRBJ2-2, with TRBD2 matching 8 bases. The CDR3 totals 14 residues. The ends lost 4 bases at V and 4 bases at J; junction bases unmatched: 2. Germline CDR1 and CDR2: SEHNR and FQNEAQ (reference sequence). The CDR3 nucleotides are TGTGCCAGCAGCTATACTAGCGGCACCGGGGAGCTGTTTTTT. Protein product: CASSYTSGTGELFF.

The chain recombines TRBV27 with TRBJ2-3; weak D call: TRBD2 (5 bases). Trimming took 1 base from V and 2 from J, leaving 10 bases between them. The CDR3 sequence is 15 residues long. Germline values: CDR1 MNHEY, CDR2 SMNVEV (reference sequence). This chain's CDR3 is CASSLWVGDTDTQYF. The CDR3 DNA follows: TGTGCCAGCAGTTTATGGGTCGGGGACACAGATACGCAGTATTTT.

The chain links TRBV6-5 to TRBJ2-7; 13 bases map to TRBD2. Trimming cost V 5 bases and J 6 bases; bases outside gene matches: 7. Looked up from germline, CDR1 is MNHEY and CDR2 is SVGAGI. The length of the CDR3 is 15 residues. The CDR3 DNA reads TGTGCCAGCAGTCCCACTAGCGGGGGGGCGGGCGAGCAGTACGTC. This codes for CASSPTSGGAGEQYV.

This chain uses TRBV2 with TRBJ2-7, with TRBD2 matching over 8 bases. The V gene's germline CDR1 is SNHLY and CDR2 FYNNEI. V shed 4 bases, J shed 5 bases, and the junction held 10 bases outside the gene matches. This CDR3 spans 15 amino acids. This chain's CDR3 is CASSGSGGWWNEQYF. DNA for the CDR3: TGTGCCAGCAGTGGATCGGGGGGGTGGTGGAACGAGCAGTACTTC.